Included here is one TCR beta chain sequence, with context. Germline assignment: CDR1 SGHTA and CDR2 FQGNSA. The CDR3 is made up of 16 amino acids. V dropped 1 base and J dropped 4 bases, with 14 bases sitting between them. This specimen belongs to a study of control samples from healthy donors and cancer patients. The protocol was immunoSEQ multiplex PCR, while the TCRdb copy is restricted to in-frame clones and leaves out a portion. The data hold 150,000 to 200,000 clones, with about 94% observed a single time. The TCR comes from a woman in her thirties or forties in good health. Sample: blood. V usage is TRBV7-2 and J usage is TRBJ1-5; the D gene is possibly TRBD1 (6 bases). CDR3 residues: CASSLVGGGGNQPQHF. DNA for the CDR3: TGTGCCAGCAGCTTAGTTGGAGGGGGTGGTAATCAGCCCCAGCATTTT.